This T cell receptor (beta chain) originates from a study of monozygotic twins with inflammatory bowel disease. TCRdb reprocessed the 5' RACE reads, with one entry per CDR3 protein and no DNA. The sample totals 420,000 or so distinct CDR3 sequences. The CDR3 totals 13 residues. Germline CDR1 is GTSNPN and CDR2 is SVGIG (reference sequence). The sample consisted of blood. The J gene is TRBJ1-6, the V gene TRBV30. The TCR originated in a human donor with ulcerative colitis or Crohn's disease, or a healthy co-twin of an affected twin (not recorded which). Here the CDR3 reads CACQPIRDSPLHF.